The 21 T cell receptor beta chains below come from one sample, sequenced in a study of human T cells and chemical hapten exposure. TCRdb independently ran MiXCR on the RACE reads; one entry per CDR3 protein. The sample lists approximately 350,000 distinct CDR3 sequences; just under 6.5% were seen once. Time point reported: patch test 2, 6 weeks after DPC sensitization. Sample treatment: therapeutic diphenylcyclopropenone sensitization with weekly scalp DPC. This specimen was whole blood, taken in connection with sensitization to the hapten diphenylcyclopropenone (DPC). These receptors all come from a young woman with alopecia areata. Some clones in this sample may be carry-over from other donors' samples.

There are many counts of this clonotype. V usage is TRBV9 and J usage is TRBJ1-2; 7 bases are a match to TRBD1. The germline gives CDR1 SGDLS, CDR2 YYNGEE. This CDR3 has 14 amino acids. The trim removed 4 bases at V and 6 bases at J, leaving 9 bases unmatched. This chain's CDR3 is CASSKNTGANGYTF. The CDR3 DNA reads TGTGCCAGCAGCAAAAATACAGGGGCGAATGGCTACACCTTC.

The CDR3 region has the DNA TGTGCCATCAGTGGAGCGGGGGGCGACGAGCAGTACTTC. It yields the protein CAISGAGGDEQYF. This chain joins TRBV10-3 and TRBJ2-7; 9 bases fit TRBD2. Trimming cost V 4 bases and J 5 bases; bases outside gene matches: 3. In germline, CDR1 is ENHRY, CDR2 SYGVKD. The CDR3 runs to 13 residues.

A few counts support this clonotype. The chain carries TRBV6-2 or TRBV6-3 and TRBJ2-3; D may be TRBD2 (5 bases). The CDR3 is 15 residues long. The germline V and J ends were trimmed by 1 base and 4 bases, with 12 bases remaining between them. Germline assignment: CDR1 MNHEY and CDR2 SVGEGT. The CDR3 DNA reads as TGTGCCAGCAGTTACTGGAGTAGCGCAGCAGATACGCAGTATTTT. It is translated as CASSYWSSAADTQYF.

This chain connects TRBV5-6 to TRBJ2-7; D uncertain. The CDR3 contains 14 residues. V lost 4 bases and J lost 5, with 16 bases in between. CDR1 is SGHDT and CDR2 is YYEEEE in the germline V gene. The DNA of the CDR3 is TGTGCCAGCAGCCATGAATGGGTGTCCCACGAGCAGTACTTC. This gives the protein CASSHEWVSHEQYF. Full variable domain (outside the CDR3, taken from reference TRBV5-6 and TRBJ2-7): DAGVTQSPTHLIKTRGQQVTLRCSPKSGHDTVSWYQQALGQGPQFIFQYYEEEERQRGNFPDRFSGHQFPNYSSELNVNALLLGDSALYLCASSHEWVSHEQYFGPGTRLTVT.

This clonotype was picked up many times. The chain combines TRBV18 with TRBJ1-5; D gene ambiguous. The CDR3 is made up of 14 amino acids. Germline-derived CDR1 and CDR2 are KGHSH and LQKENI. The germline V and J ends were trimmed by 2 bases and 0 bases, with 5 bases remaining between them. The CDR3 nucleotides read TGTGCCAGCTCACCAGGGATTAGCAATCAGCCCCAGCATTTT. This translates into CASSPGISNQPQHF.

This clonotype has ten or more counts. The chain combines TRBV28 with TRBJ1-1; the D gene is possibly TRBD1 (6 bases). V dropped 2 bases and J dropped 10 bases, with 17 bases sitting between them. Germline lookup yields CDR1 MDHEN and CDR2 SYDVKM. The CDR3 sequence is 14 residues long. This CDR3 is CASSLMGADGGAFF. The CDR3 bases are TGTGCCAGCAGTTTAATGGGGGCGGATGGGGGAGCTTTCTTT.

This chain uses TRBV7-9 with TRBJ1-4; D not certain. CDR3 length: 15 residues. Deletions cut 5 bases from V and 8 bases from J, with 18 bases between. The germline V gene encodes CDR1 SEHNR and CDR2 FQNEAQ (reference sequence). CDR3 protein: CASSLLAGVIEKLFF. DNA for the CDR3: TGTGCCAGCAGCCTACTAGCAGGAGTTATAGAAAAACTGTTTTTT.

Many counts were recorded for this clonotype. The chain has TRBV7-2 and TRBJ1-1; possible D gene TRBD1, 6 bases. Germline assignment: CDR1 SGHTA and CDR2 FQGNSA. The CDR3 runs to 14 residues. Trimming took 2 bases from V and 4 from J, leaving 11 bases between them. CDR3 in amino acids: CASSLQGFGTEAFF. In DNA, the CDR3 is TGTGCCAGCAGCTTACAGGGGTTTGGCACTGAAGCTTTCTTT.

The rearrangement links TRBV3-1 to TRBJ1-4; no definite D call. CDR1 is LGHDT and CDR2 is YNNKEL in the germline V gene (reference sequence). The CDR3 is 17 residues long. Trimming stripped 0 bases from V and 0 bases from J, with 11 bases between. The DNA of the CDR3 is TGTGCCAGCAGCCAAGACAATTCGGGGACAACTAATGAAAAACTGTTTTTT. Translation gives CASSQDNSGTTNEKLFF.

This chain uses TRBV10-2 with TRBJ2-7; no reliable D call. The V end was cut by 3 bases, the J end by 2 bases, with 8 bases between. CDR1 and CDR2 (germline): WSHSY, SAAADI. This CDR3 contains 13 residues. CDR3 in DNA: TGCGCCAGCAGTGAAAACGATGCCTACGAGCAGTACTTC. Translated: CASSENDAYEQYF.

This clonotype has at least ten counts. The chain recombines TRBV7-2 with TRBJ1-1; perhaps TRBD1 as D (5 bases). Germline-derived CDR1 and CDR2 are SGHTA and FQGNSA. The CDR3 covers 16 residues. Trimming cost V 5 bases and J 4 bases, with 20 bases left between them. CDR3 protein: CASSPRRGGGRTEAFF. For the CDR3, the DNA is TGTGCCAGCAGCCCGAGGAGGGGTGGGGGTCGCACTGAAGCTTTCTTT.

This clonotype has just a few counts. This chain's CDR3 is CASSELRGRVAFF. In nucleotides, the CDR3 is TGTGCCAGCAGTGAACTCAGGGGGCGCGTGGCTTTCTTT. The chain has TRBV2 and TRBJ1-1, with 8 bases lining up with TRBD1. The CDR3 contains 13 residues. J was trimmed by 11 bases and V by 2 bases; bases with no gene match: 7. Germline V gives CDR1 SNHLY, CDR2 FYNNEI.

The chain joins TRBV7-2 to TRBJ2-1, with 12 nucleotides matching TRBD2. Per the germline V gene, CDR1 is SGHTA and CDR2 is FQGNSA. The CDR3 covers 17 residues. Trimming at V came to 2 bases and at J to 1 base, leaving 3 bases not matched to a gene. In DNA, the CDR3 is TGTGCCAGCAGCTTAAGACTAGCGGGGGCGTCCTACAATGAGCAGTTCTTC. Encoded protein: CASSLRLAGASYNEQFF.

This clonotype showed up just once. V is TRBV6-2 or TRBV6-3 and J is TRBJ1-1, with D tentatively TRBD1 (5 bases). V was trimmed by 5 bases and J by 1 base, leaving 14 bases between them. Germline CDR1 reads MNHEY; CDR2 reads SVGEGT. CDR3 size: 15 residues. CDR3 nucleotide sequence: TGTGCCAGCAGTCCTCTGACAAGGGGGAACACTGAAGCTTTCTTT. As protein: CASSPLTRGNTEAFF.

V usage is TRBV7-6 and J usage is TRBJ2-1; possibly TRBD1 for D (6 bases). This CDR3 is 17 amino acids long. Germline V gives CDR1 SGHVS, CDR2 FNYEAQ. Trimming pared 2 bases from V and 0 bases from J, leaving 14 bases between. CDR3 residues: CASSLRSRGSSYNEQFF. The CDR3 nucleotides read TGTGCCAGCAGCTTACGTTCGAGGGGGAGCTCCTACAATGAGCAGTTCTTC.

Ten or more counts support this clonotype. This chain links TRBV3-1 with TRBJ1-1, with D possibly matching TRBD1 (6 bases). V lost 4 bases and J 8 bases, leaving 23 bases between the germline ends. The CDR3 is 16 residues long. Germline V gene data show CDR1 as LGHDT and CDR2 as YNNKEL (reference sequence). The CDR3 nucleotides are TGTGCCAGCAGCCCCAGGGGCCCGACAGGAACCTTCGAAGCTTTCTTT. Protein product: CASSPRGPTGTFEAFF.

This clonotype came up many times. The chain employs TRBV29-1 and TRBJ2-7, with D unclear. The length of the CDR3 is 16 residues. Germline-derived CDR1 and CDR2 are SQVTM and ANQGSEA. Trimming took 4 bases from V and 0 from J, leaving 19 bases between them. The CDR3 DNA reads TGCAGCGTTGTGACGGCCCGGACGGCCCGCTCCTACGAGCAGTACTTC. Translation: CSVVTARTARSYEQYF.

This clonotype was picked up a small number of times. A much larger clonotype is one base distant, so this may be a read error. This chain links TRBV6-6 with TRBJ1-3, with a possible D match to TRBD1 (6 bases). The V end lost 4 bases, the J end lost 4 bases, and 11 bases lay between the germline ends. Per germline, CDR1 MNHNY and CDR2 SVGAGI (reference sequence). The CDR3 is 14 residues long. The DNA for the CDR3 is TGTGCCAGCAGTTCAGGGGCGGAAGGAAACACCATATATTTT. Translation: CASSSGAEGNTIYF.

This clonotype occurred a few times. V usage is TRBV24-1 and J usage is TRBJ2-2, with 7 positions matching TRBD1. The CDR3 length is 16 residues. Germline values: CDR1 KGHDR, CDR2 SFDVKD. Unmatched junction bases numbered 6, after V lost 4 bases and J lost 2 bases. The CDR3: CATSEWDRSNTGELFF. CDR3 nucleotides: TGTGCCACCAGTGAATGGGACAGATCTAACACCGGGGAGCTGTTTTTT.

This clonotype occurred many times. The chain combines TRBV12-3 or TRBV12-4 with TRBJ1-1; tentative D call: TRBD1 (5 bases). The CDR3 is made up of 13 amino acids. V was clipped by 4 bases and J by 4 bases, with 10 bases between them. CDR3 sequence reads: CASSSWQGTEAFF. CDR3 nucleotides: TGTGCCAGCAGTTCGTGGCAGGGCACTGAAGCTTTCTTT.

Ten or more counts support this clonotype. This chain uses TRBV4-2 with TRBJ1-1; 9 positions match TRBD1. The CDR3 has 10 residues. CDR1 is LGHNA and CDR2 is YNFKEQ in the germline V gene. Trimming removed 8 bases from V and 8 bases from J; junction bases left unmatched: 0. CDR3 in DNA: TGTGCCAGCGGGACAGGGGAAGCTTTCTTT. This gives the protein CASGTGEAFF.